The clone carrying this T cell receptor (beta chain) came up a few times. 5'RACE template switching generated TCR cDNA, adding a universal primer site and UMIs. Via MiXCR, TCRdb re-called the 5' RACE reads, giving one row per CDR3 protein. The sample holds about 85,000 distinct CDR3 sequences, roughly 15% seen once. Germline values: CDR1 DFQATT, CDR2 SNEGSKA (reference sequence). The V end was cut by 2 bases, the J end by 5 bases, with 24 bases between. The CDR3 totals 17 residues. This sample is part of a study of T cells after yellow fever vaccination. Study at large: Preparing low-cell-number fractions relied on SMART-Seq v4 Ultra Low Input. Study-level points and caveats: Abundant bulk-derived clonotypes could contaminate FACS-sorted repertoires. Though it reached lower strength, the secondary response hit its peak faster, day 5 versus 15.

This receptor was obtained from a man aged 18 to 30 who received the YFV17D yellow fever vaccine. The source was CD8+ T cells not binding an NS4B(214-222) dextramer, sorted from PBMCs, collected roughly 20 days after the first yellow fever vaccination. This chain links TRBV20-1 with TRBJ1-1; TRBD1 might be the D (6 bases). CDR3 nucleotide sequence: TGCAGTGCTAGAACGAACTCAGCTTGGGGGCGCGGAACTGAAGCTTTCTTT. Translating gives CSARTNSAWGRGTEAFF.